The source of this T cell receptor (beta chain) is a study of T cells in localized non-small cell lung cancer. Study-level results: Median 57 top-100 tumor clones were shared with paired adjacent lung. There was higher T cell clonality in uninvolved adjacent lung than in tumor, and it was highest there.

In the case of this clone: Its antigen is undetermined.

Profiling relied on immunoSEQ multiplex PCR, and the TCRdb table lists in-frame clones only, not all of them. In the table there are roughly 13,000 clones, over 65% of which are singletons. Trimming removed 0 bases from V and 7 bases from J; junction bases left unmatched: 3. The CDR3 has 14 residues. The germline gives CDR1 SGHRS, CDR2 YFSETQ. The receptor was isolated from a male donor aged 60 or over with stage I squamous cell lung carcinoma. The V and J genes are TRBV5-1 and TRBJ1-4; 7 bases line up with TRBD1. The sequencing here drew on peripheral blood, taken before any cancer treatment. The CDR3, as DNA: TGCGCCAGCAGCTTGGGAGGGGGCGGTGAAAAACTGTTTTTT. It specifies CASSLGGGGEKLFF.